Each of the 3 T cell receptor beta chains below was sequenced from the same sample in a study of cytomegalovirus exposure and HLA in healthy donors. The PCR made use of 60 Vbeta and 13 Jbeta primers. This table comes from immunoSEQ multiplex PCR, and its TCRdb copy is limited to in-frame clones, with some not included. The sample includes about 130,000 clones, 70% to 80% of them seen just once. Sequencing used PBMCs. The receptors here all came from a female donor in good health and CMV-seronegative.

The gene calls are TRBV11-2 and TRBJ2-7, with 7 bases fitting TRBD2. Germline trimming cut 1 base from V and 3 bases from J; bases unmatched to any gene: 9. Germline CDR1 reads SGHAT; CDR2 reads FQNNGV. This CDR3 region has 16 residues. In nucleotides, the CDR3 is TGTGCCAGCAGCTTAGGGGGTGCGGGAGTGAGCTACGAGCAGTACTTC. Its protein product is CASSLGGAGVSYEQYF.

This clone was seen just once. J is TRBJ2-7 and V is TRBV5-5, with D possibly being TRBD2 (5 bases). CDR1 is SGHKS, CDR2 YYEKEE, per germline (reference sequence). V lost 4 bases and J lost 6, with 11 bases in between. The CDR3 extends over 12 amino acids. CDR3 residues: CASSLDRGEQYF. CDR3 in DNA: TGTGCCAGCAGCCTGGATCGGGGCGAGCAGTACTTC.

This clone was detected a few times. V is TRBV4-3 and J is TRBJ1-4, with D unclear. This CDR3 spans 15 amino acids. Germline lookup yields CDR1 LGHNA and CDR2 YSLEER. V lost 1 base and J 5 bases, leaving 11 bases between the germline ends. This CDR3 reads CASSQALIQNEKLFF. The CDR3 region has the DNA TGCGCCAGCAGCCAAGCCCTCATACAAAATGAAAAACTGTTTTTT.